The 5 T cell receptor beta chains given below trace back to one sample, sequenced in a study of T cell changes during pregnancy in multiple sclerosis. Using immunoSEQ multiplex PCR, the repertoire was profiled, and TCRdb retains in-frame clones only, with some absent. The profile shows about 40,000 clones, roughly nine tenths of them singletons. Sequencing used CD8+ T cells from peripheral blood mononuclear cells, obtained in the third trimester of pregnancy. These receptors came from a female donor with multiple sclerosis, enrolled in a pregnancy study.

The rearrangement uses TRBV7-9 and TRBJ2-1; 7 bases align to TRBD2. Germline values: CDR1 SEHNR, CDR2 FQNEAQ (reference sequence). The CDR3 runs to 15 residues. V lost 0 bases to trimming and J lost 2 bases; unmatched junction nucleotides: 1. The CDR3 here is CASSLAGGTYNEQFF. The CDR3 DNA reads TGTGCCAGCAGCTTAGCCGGGGGGACCTACAATGAGCAGTTCTTC.

The rearrangement joins TRBV19 to TRBJ2-7, with D tentatively TRBD2 (5 bases). The CDR3 has 14 residues. Per germline, CDR1 LNHDA and CDR2 SQIVND (reference sequence). The V gene lost 0 bases and the J gene lost 3 bases, with 9 bases spanning the gap. As DNA, the CDR3 is TGTGCCAGTAGTATAGATAAAGGGAGCTACGAGCAGTACTTC. It codes for CASSIDKGSYEQYF.

This clone is a singleton in its sample. The rearrangement joins TRBV27 to TRBJ2-7; TRBD2 matches at 11 bases. This CDR3 has 14 amino acids. Germline CDR1 is MNHEY and CDR2 is SMNVEV (reference sequence). The V segment lost 10 bases and the J segment 1 base; nucleotides outside the gene matches: 6. The CDR3 bases are TGTGCCACCATGGGGACTAGCGGTTCCTACGAGCAGTACTTC. The encoded protein is CATMGTSGSYEQYF.

This chain connects TRBV4-2 to TRBJ2-7; 15 bases match TRBD2. Germline V gene sequence: CDR1 LGHNA, CDR2 YNFKEQ. The CDR3 length is 19 residues. The V and J ends lost 0 bases and 0 bases, in that order; junction bases with no gene match: 6. The CDR3 region is CASSQDGGLAGGSSYEQYF. CDR3 in DNA: TGTGCCAGCAGCCAAGATGGGGGACTAGCGGGGGGAAGCTCCTACGAGCAGTACTTC.

The rearrangement links TRBV27 to TRBJ2-7; TRBD2 might be the D (6 bases). Germline CDR1 reads MNHEY; CDR2 reads SMNVEV (reference sequence). CDR3 size: 13 residues. Between the trimmed V and J ends, which lost 5 bases and 0 bases, there was a span of 8 bases. The CDR3 coding sequence is TGTGCCAGCAGTAGCGGGCTCTCCTACGAGCAGTACTTC. This sequence encodes CASSSGLSYEQYF.